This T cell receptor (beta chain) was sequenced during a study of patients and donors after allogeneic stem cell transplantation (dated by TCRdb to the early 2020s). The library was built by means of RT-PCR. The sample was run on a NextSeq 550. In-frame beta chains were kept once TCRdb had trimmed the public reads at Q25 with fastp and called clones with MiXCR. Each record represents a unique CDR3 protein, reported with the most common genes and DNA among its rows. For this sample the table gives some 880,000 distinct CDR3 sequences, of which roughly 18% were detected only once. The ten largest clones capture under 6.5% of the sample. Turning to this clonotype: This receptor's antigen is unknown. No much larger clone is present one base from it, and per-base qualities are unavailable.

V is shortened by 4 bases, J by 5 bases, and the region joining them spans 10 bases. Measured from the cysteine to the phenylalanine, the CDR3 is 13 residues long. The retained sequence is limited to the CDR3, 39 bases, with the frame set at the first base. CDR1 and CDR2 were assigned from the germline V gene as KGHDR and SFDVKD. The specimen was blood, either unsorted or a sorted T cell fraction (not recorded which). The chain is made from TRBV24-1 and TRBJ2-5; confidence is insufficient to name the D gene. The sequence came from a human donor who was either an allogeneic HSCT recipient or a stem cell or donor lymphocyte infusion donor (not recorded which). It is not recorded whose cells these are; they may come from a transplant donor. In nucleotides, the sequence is TGTGCCACCAGTGAGCCGTCCCGGGAGACCCAGTACTTC. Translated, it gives CATSEPSRETQYF.